These T cell receptor beta chains were read from a single sample in a study of PD-1 blockade in classical Hodgkin lymphoma. TCRdb's copy holds only in-frame clones and misses some; the assay was immunoSEQ multiplex PCR. The top ten clones hold 2.5% to 3.5% of a sample with roughly 42,000 clones, approximately 71% of them seen once. Sequencing was performed on peripheral blood mononuclear cells (PBMCs), taken at baseline. The receptor source for this set is a human donor with classical Hodgkin lymphoma. Each CDR3 is given with its conserved first and last residue. A D gene is named only where the DNA matches it firmly. Rows may omit the clone size; those that give it use once, few, many or a size class.

D	J	V	size	DNA	CDR3
.	TRBJ1-1	TRBV7-9	few	TGTGCCAGCAGCTCTTGGGGGGATTCCAGGGTGGAAGCTTTCTTT	CASSSWGDSRVEAFF
.	TRBJ1-5	TRBV19	.	TGTGCCAGTAGTATGGGGGGCGTCAATCAGCCCCAGCATTTT	CASSMGGVNQPQHF
.	TRBJ2-6	TRBV9	.	TGTGCCAGCAGCGTAGTGGGCAATTCGGCCAACGTCCTGACTTTC	CASSVVGNSANVLTF
.	TRBJ1-2	TRBV7-9	.	TGTGCCAGCAGCCACAGCATGAGGGATGGCTACACCTTC	CASSHSMRDGYTF
.	TRBJ2-3	TRBV19	.	TGTGCCAGTAGTATAGGGGGGACTAGCACAGATACGCAGTATTTT	CASSIGGTSTDTQYF
TRBD2	TRBJ2-2	TRBV7-2	.	TGTGCCAGCAGCTTAGATGCTGCTAGCGGGCGAACCGGGGAGCTGTTTTTT	CASSLDAASGRTGELFF
TRBD2	TRBJ2-7	TRBV27	.	TGTGCCAGCAGTTTAAGTAGCGGGAGGGTTGTCTCCTACGAGCAGTACTTC	CASSLSSGRVVSYEQYF
TRBD1	TRBJ2-4	TRBV7-9	.	TGTGCCAGCAGCCCCCCGTCGACAGGGGGCGAAGGAGAATGGCACTTC	CASSPPSTGGEGEWHF
.	TRBJ2-5	TRBV29-1	.	TGCAGCGTTGAAAGGTCAGGGGAGACCCAGTACTTC	CSVERSGETQYF
.	TRBJ2-5	TRBV7-3	.	TGTGCCAGCAGCTTAGCCAGACAAGAGACCCAGTACTTC	CASSLARQETQYF
.	TRBJ2-1	TRBV6-5	few	TGTGCCAGCAGACAAACCCTCGTGGGTGAGCAGTTCTTC	CASRQTLVGEQFF
.	TRBJ2-7	TRBV5-6	.	TGTGCCAGCAGCTTGGGCAGGGGCCTATCATCCTACGAGCAGTACTTC	CASSLGRGLSSYEQYF
.	TRBJ1-3	TRBV7-9	.	.	CASSFSYRRSPTLGNTIYF